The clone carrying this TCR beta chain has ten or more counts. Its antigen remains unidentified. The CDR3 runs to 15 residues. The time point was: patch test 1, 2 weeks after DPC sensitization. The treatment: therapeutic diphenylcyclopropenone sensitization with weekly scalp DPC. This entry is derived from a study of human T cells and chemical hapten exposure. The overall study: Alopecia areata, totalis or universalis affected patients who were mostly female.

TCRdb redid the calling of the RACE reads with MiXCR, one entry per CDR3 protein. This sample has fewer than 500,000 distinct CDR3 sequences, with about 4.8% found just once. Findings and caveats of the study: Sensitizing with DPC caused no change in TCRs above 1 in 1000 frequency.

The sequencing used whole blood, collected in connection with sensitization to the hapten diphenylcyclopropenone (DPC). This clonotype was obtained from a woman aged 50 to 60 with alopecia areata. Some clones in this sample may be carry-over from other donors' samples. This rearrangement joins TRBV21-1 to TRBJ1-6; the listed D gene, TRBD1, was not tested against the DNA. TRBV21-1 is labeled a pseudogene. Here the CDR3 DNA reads TGTGCCAGCCCTAGGACAGGCTCCTATAATTCACCCCTCCACTTT. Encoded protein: CASPRTGSYNSPLHF.